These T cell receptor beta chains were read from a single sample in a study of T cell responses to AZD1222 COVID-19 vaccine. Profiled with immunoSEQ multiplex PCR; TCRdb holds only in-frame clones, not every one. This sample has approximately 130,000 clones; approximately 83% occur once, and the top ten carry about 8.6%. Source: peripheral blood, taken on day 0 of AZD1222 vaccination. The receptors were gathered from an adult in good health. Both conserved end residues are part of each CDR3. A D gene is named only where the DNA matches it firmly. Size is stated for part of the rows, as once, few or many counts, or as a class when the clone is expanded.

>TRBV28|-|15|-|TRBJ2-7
TGTGCCAGCAGTCCCCACGGGGGAAACTCCTACGAGCAGTACTTC
CASSPHGGNSYEQYF
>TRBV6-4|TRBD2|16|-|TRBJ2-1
TGTGCCAGCAGTGGGCGGGAGGGCAGGAATGTCGATGAGCAGTTCTTC
CASSGREGRNVDEQFF
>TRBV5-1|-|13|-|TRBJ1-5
TGCGCCAGCAGCTCAGAGACCAATCAGCCCCAGCATTTT
CASSSETNQPQHF
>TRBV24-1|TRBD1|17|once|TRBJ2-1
TGTGCCACCAGTGACCAAAAACAGGGGACACGTTACAATGAGCAGTTCTTC
CATSDQKQGTRYNEQFF
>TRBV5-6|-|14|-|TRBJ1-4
TGTGCCAGCAGTCTTGCGCAACTGAATGAAAAACTGTTTTTT
CASSLAQLNEKLFF
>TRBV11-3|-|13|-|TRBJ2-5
TGTGCCAGCAGCTTACAGGGACAAGAGACCCAGTACTTC
CASSLQGQETQYF
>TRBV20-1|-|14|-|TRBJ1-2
TGCAGTGCTAGTCTCGCTGGCAGCACCTATGGCTACACCTTC
CSASLAGSTYGYTF
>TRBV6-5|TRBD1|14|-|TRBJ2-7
TGTGCCAGCAGGTCGGACAGGGGGCCCTACGAGCAGTACTTC
CASRSDRGPYEQYF
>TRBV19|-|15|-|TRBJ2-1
TGTGCCAGTAGTTCCCTTCGGAGCTCCTACAATGAGCAGTTCTTC
CASSSLRSSYNEQFF
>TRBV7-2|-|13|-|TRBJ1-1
TGTGCCAGCGGCTTAAGCAGGGACACTGAAGCTTTCTTT
CASGLSRDTEAFF
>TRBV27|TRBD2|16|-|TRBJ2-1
TGTGCCAGCAACCCCCGGCGTGGCGGGGGGTACAATGAGCAGTTCTTC
CASNPRRGGGYNEQFF
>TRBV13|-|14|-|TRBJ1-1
TGTGCCAGCAGCTCAGGAGTCGGGGAGACTGAAGCTTTCTTT
CASSSGVGETEAFF
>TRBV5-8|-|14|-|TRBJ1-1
TGTGCCAGCAGCGTAACAGGGTTTAACACTGAAGCTTTCTTT
CASSVTGFNTEAFF
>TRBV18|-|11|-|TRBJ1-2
TGTGCCAGCTCACCAGGCGATGGCTACACCTTC
CASSPGDGYTF
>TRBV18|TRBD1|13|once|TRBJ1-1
TGTGCCAGCTCACAAGGGACAGACACTGAAGCTTTCTTT
CASSQGTDTEAFF
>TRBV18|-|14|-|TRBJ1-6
TGTGCCAGCTCACCTCGGAGGGAAGGGTCACCCCTCCACTTT
CASSPRREGSPLHF
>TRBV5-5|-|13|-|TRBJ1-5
TGTGCCAGCAGCTTGGACCCCAATCAGCCCCAGCATTTT
CASSLDPNQPQHF
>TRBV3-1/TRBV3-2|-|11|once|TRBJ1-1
TGTGCCAGCAGCCGGGGGGCTGAAGCTTTCTTT
CASSRGAEAFF
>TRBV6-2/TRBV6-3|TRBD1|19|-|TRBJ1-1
TGTGCCAGCAGTTACTTCACCGGGACAGGGGGAGGTCCGAACACTGAAGCTTTCTTT
CASSYFTGTGGGPNTEAFF
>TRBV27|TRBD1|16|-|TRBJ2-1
TGTGCCAGCAGTTTAGGCCCAGGGACAGGGCTTAATGAGCAGTTCTTC
CASSLGPGTGLNEQFF
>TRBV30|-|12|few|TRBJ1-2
TGTGCCTGGAGCAAGGGACTATCTGGCTACACCTTC
CAWSKGLSGYTF
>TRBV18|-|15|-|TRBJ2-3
TGTGCCAGCTCACCACCAGGGCGAAGCACAGATACGCAGTATTTT
CASSPPGRSTDTQYF
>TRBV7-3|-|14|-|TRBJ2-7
TGTGCCAGCAGCTCACAGGTGGGGTCCTACGAGCAGTACTTC
CASSSQVGSYEQYF
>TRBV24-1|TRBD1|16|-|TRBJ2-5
TGTGCCACCAGTGACTCTACAGGGGGCGCCTGGGAGACCCAGTACTTC
CATSDSTGGAWETQYF
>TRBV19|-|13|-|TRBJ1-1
TGTGCCAGTAGTCCAGGGGCGGCCACTGAAGCTTTCTTT
CASSPGAATEAFF
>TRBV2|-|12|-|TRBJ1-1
TGTGCCACTCGGACCGAGGGGACTGAAGCTTTCTTT
CATRTEGTEAFF
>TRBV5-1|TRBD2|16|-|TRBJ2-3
TGCGCCAGCAGCTCCCGGACTAGCGGGGGGATGGATACGCAGTATTTT
CASSSRTSGGMDTQYF
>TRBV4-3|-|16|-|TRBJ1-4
TGCGCCAGCAGCCAAGATTCGACAGGCTTTAATGAAAAACTGTTTTTT
CASSQDSTGFNEKLFF
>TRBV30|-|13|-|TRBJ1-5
TGTGCCTGGAGTTCCCAGGGCAATCAGCCCCAGCATTTT
CAWSSQGNQPQHF
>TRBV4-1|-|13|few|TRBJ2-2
TGCGCCAGCAGTGGCAGGGACACCGGGGAGCTGTTTTTT
CASSGRDTGELFF
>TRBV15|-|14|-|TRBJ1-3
TGTGCCACCAGCGTGGGAGTCGGCAGAAACACCATATATTTT
CATSVGVGRNTIYF
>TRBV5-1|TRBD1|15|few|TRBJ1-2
TGCGCCAGCAGCTTGCCACAGGGGCACGGCTATGGCTACACCTTC
CASSLPQGHGYGYTF
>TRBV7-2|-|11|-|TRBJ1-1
TGTGCCAGCAGCTTAATGACAGAAGCTTTCTTT
CASSLMTEAFF
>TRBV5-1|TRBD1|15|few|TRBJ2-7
TGCGCCAGCAGCTTGGTGGGGACAGGAGCCTACGAGCAGTACTTC
CASSLVGTGAYEQYF
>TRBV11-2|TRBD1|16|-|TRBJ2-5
TGTGCCAGCAGCTTAGAGGCAGGGGGCATTGGGGAGACCCAGTACTTC
CASSLEAGGIGETQYF
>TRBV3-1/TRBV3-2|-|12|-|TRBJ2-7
TGTGCCAGCAGCCAAGATCCAAGGGGGAAGTACTTC
CASSQDPRGKYF
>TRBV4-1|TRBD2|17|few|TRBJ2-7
TGCGCCAGCAGCCTTTCGGGACTAGCGGCCAGTACCTACGAGCAGTACTTC
CASSLSGLAASTYEQYF